Sequencing of this T cell receptor (beta chain) was carried out in a study of OX40 agonist ivuxolimab in advanced cancers. At the level of the study: The group had a mean age of about 60 years, ranged from about 20 to 79, and was 80% to 85% male.

CDR1 WSHSY and CDR2 SAAADI come from the germline V gene. The length of the CDR3 is 16 residues. Trimming stripped 2 bases from V and 2 bases from J, with 13 bases between. Generated by immunoSEQ multiplex PCR, the TCRdb table keeps only in-frame clones and is missing some. The sample holds more than 65,000 clones, 88% seen once. J is TRBJ1-3 and V is TRBV10-2; D is ambiguous. Specimen: CD4+ or CD8+ T cells sorted from blood, collected in a trial of the OX40 agonist ivuxolimab. This receptor was taken from an adult with an advanced solid tumor such as melanoma, head and neck, liver or kidney cancer. The CDR3 is CASSEGWPRAGNTIYF. The CDR3 DNA follows: TGCGCCAGCAGTGAGGGCTGGCCTCGGGCTGGAAACACCATATATTTT.